This TCR beta chain was sequenced during a study of T cell repertoires in cytomegalovirus infection. Study information: Matching HLA type, along with CMV infection, was indicated by public TCR beta signatures. Study-level results: Cumulative frequency of public TCR beta families picked out carriers of CMV plus the relevant HLA.

From the reads, TCRdb called clonotypes with MiXCR, one entry per CDR3 protein. The sample lists about 530,000 distinct CDR3 sequences, about 25% seen once, with roughly 13% in the top ten. The CDR3 spans 16 residues. V lost 5 bases and J lost 3, with 16 bases in between. CDR1 and CDR2 from the germline V gene are SGHAT and FQNNGV. About this clonotype: Its antigen remains unidentified.

The specimen was PBMCs. The receptor comes from a human donor in good health (CMV status not recorded). Some clones in this sample may be carry-over from other donors' samples. The chain is built from TRBV11-2 and TRBJ2-2; either TRBD1 or TRBD2 may supply D (5 bases each). Here the CDR3 reads CASSQSGARDTGELFF. The CDR3 region has the DNA TGTGCCAGCAGCCAAAGTGGGGCGCGGGACACCGGGGAGCTGTTTTTT.